These 5 T cell receptor beta chains were sequenced from one sample in a study of T cell clonotyping in hematopoietic cell transplantation. The time point was: recipient sample about 28 days before transplant, after cytoreduction. The protocol was immunoSEQ multiplex PCR, while the TCRdb copy is restricted to in-frame clones and leaves out a portion. The sample lists fewer than 20,000 clones, about 92% occurring once. The input for sequencing was peripheral blood mononuclear cells, taken before stem cell transplant. The receptors shown here come from a man younger than 35 with biphenotypic leukemia. Some clones in this sample may be carry-over from other donors' samples.

The genes are TRBV30 and TRBJ1-4; possible D gene TRBD1, 6 bases. The V and J ends lost 5 bases and 3 bases respectively, with 10 bases between them. Germline CDR1 reads GTSNPN; CDR2 reads SVGIG (reference sequence). This CDR3 has 13 residues. The CDR3 spells CAWARGPNEKLFF. In DNA, the CDR3 is TGTGCCTGGGCCCGGGGGCCTAATGAAAAACTGTTTTTT.

The CDR3 nucleotides are TGTGCCAGTAGTCCCGGGACGGGGACTTTGACTTACGAGCAGTACTTC. As protein: CASSPGTGTLTYEQYF. The V and J genes are TRBV19 and TRBJ2-5; tentatively, D is TRBD2 (6 bases). Matching the DNA end better, TRBJ2-7 makes the J call doubtful. The CDR3 totals 16 residues. Germline V CDR1 and CDR2: LNHDA, SQIVND (reference sequence).

This clone was observed a few times. The V call is TRBV6-1, the J call TRBJ2-3; 9 bases are a match to TRBD2. CDR3 length: 15 residues. The trim removed 8 bases at V and 2 bases at J, leaving 8 bases unmatched. The germline gives CDR1 MNHNS, CDR2 SASEGT. CDR3: CASPRLAGLTDTQYF. For the CDR3, the DNA is TGTGCCAGCCCGAGGCTAGCGGGACTCACAGATACGCAGTATTTT.

The chain couples TRBV7-8 to TRBJ1-5, with 7 bases identical to TRBD1. Germline V gene sequence: CDR1 SGHVS, CDR2 FQNEAQ. Trimming took 2 bases from V and 4 from J; bases not matched to a gene: 8. The CDR3 consists of 16 residues. CDR3 nucleotide sequence: TGTGCCAGCAGCTTATATCCGGGACAGACGAATCAGCCCCAGCATTTT. The encoded protein is CASSLYPGQTNQPQHF.

This chain connects TRBV28 to TRBJ1-1; D gene uncertain. This CDR3 has 17 amino acids. Per the germline V gene, CDR1 is MDHEN and CDR2 is SYDVKM. Trimming removed 6 bases at V and 0 bases at J, with 20 bases between. CDR3 residues: CASSTLVAGPMNTEAFF. The DNA for the CDR3 is TGTGCCAGCAGCACGCTGGTGGCAGGCCCCATGAACACTGAAGCTTTCTTT.